This T cell receptor (beta chain) comes out of a study of control samples from healthy donors and cancer patients. Clones were sequenced by immunoSEQ multiplex PCR, and TCRdb holds only the in-frame ones, with some missing. The sample has more than 95,000 clones, roughly 93% seen once. The CDR3 spans 12 residues. V lost 5 bases, J lost 1 base, and 6 bases lay in between. Germline loops: CDR1 MNHEY, CDR2 SMNVEV (reference sequence). This clonotype was sampled from a man aged 18 to 30 in good health. Material: blood. The chain links TRBV27 to TRBJ2-7; D gene ambiguous. CDR3: CASSDISYEQYF. DNA for the CDR3: TGTGCCAGCAGTGACATATCCTACGAGCAGTACTTC.